The rows below give T cell receptor beta chains drawn from one sample of a study of glioma-infiltrating T cells. TCRdb independently ran MiXCR on the multiplex PCR reads; one entry per CDR3 protein. Of about 93,000 distinct CDR3 sequences in the sample, about 37% are singletons; the top ten hold 35% to 45%. The sample comprised glioma tissue, nonneoplastic brain tissue, or PBMCs (not recorded which). The receptors here all came from a human donor with low-grade glioma or glioblastoma, undergoing nonglioma brain surgery, or in good health (not recorded which). CDR3s include the opening cysteine and the closing phenylalanine or tryptophan. The D gene is left open where the match is weak. Size is stated for part of the rows, as once, few or many counts, or as a class when the clone is expanded.

V: TRBV20-1
J: TRBJ2-7
D: -
size: many
CDR3: CSARKLDGAYEQYF
DNA: TGCAGTGCTCGCAAATTAGACGGAGCCTACGAGCAGTACTTC

V: TRBV19
J: TRBJ2-3
D: TRBD2
size: many
CDR3: CASHMTSGRSGTDTQYF
DNA: TGTGCCAGCCATATGACTAGCGGGAGAAGTGGGACAGATACGCAGTATTTT

V: TRBV15
J: TRBJ2-3
D: TRBD2
size: -
CDR3: CATSRDPSGGPNTGAQYF
DNA: TGTGCCACCAGCAGAGATCCTAGCGGGGGCCCGAACACCGGGGCGCAGTATTTT

V: TRBV7-9
J: TRBJ1-1
D: -
size: many
CDR3: CASSSRQEAEAFF
DNA: TGTGCCAGCAGCTCTAGACAGGAAGCTGAAGCTTTCTTT

V: TRBV4-1
J: TRBJ2-1
D: -
size: -
CDR3: CASSQEAGYNQHFF
DNA: TGCGCCAGCAGCCAAGAGGCGGGATACAATCAGCACTTCTTC

V: TRBV7-9
J: TRBJ2-1
D: TRBD2
size: many
CDR3: CASSLRQRGVSYNEQFF
DNA: TGTGCCAGCAGCCTTCGACAGCGGGGGGTATCCTACAATGAGCAGTTCTTC

V: TRBV2
J: TRBJ2-3
D: TRBD1
size: -
CDR3: CASSFDSGTGQDTQYF
DNA: TGTGCCAGCAGTTTTGATTCCGGGACAGGGCAAGATACGCAGTATTTT

V: TRBV19
J: TRBJ2-3
D: -
size: -
CDR3: CASSMASGTDTQYF
DNA: TGTGCCAGTAGTATGGCTAGCGGCACAGATACGCAGTATTTT

V: TRBV29-1
J: TRBJ2-7
D: -
size: many
CDR3: CSVDSHCVSPLWFYEQYF
DNA: TGCAGCGTTGATAGCCACTGTGTCAGTCCCCTTTGGTTCTACGAGCAGTACTTC

V: TRBV6-5
J: TRBJ2-1
D: TRBD1
size: many
CDR3: CASSYYRDRGDNEQFF
DNA: TGTGCCAGCAGTTACTACAGGGACAGGGGAGACAATGAGCAGTTCTTC

V: TRBV20-1
J: TRBJ2-1
D: -
size: many
CDR3: CSARPWNSYNEQFF
DNA: TGCAGTGCTAGACCCTGGAACTCCTACAATGAGCAGTTCTTC

V: TRBV14
J: TRBJ2-1
D: -
size: -
CDR3: CASSSRRTYNEQFF
DNA: TGTGCCAGCTCATCCAGGAGGACCTACAATGAGCAGTTCTTC

V: TRBV28
J: TRBJ1-2
D: -
size: many
CDR3: CASSPRSYGYTF
DNA: TGTGCCAGCAGTCCCCGCAGCTATGGCTACACCTTC

V: TRBV4-1
J: TRBJ2-1
D: TRBD2
size: -
CDR3: CASNSWTSGINEQFF
DNA: TGCGCCAGCAACTCGTGGACTAGCGGGATCAATGAGCAGTTCTTC